This T cell receptor (beta chain) originates from a study of cytomegalovirus exposure and HLA in healthy donors. This clone was seen more than once but under ten times. The V gene's germline CDR1 is ENHRY and CDR2 SYGVKD. Unmatched junction bases numbered 7, after V lost 5 bases and J lost 4 bases. The CDR3 runs to 14 residues. PCR amplification relied on 60 Vbeta primers (plus 13 Jbeta primers). Some clones are missing from TCRdb's copy, which holds only in-frame ones; the method was immunoSEQ multiplex PCR. Of about 160,000 clones detected, around 69% appear once; the ten largest clones hold approximately 3%.

The sequenced sample was PBMCs. The chain joins TRBV10-3 to TRBJ1-2; 7 bases are a match to TRBD1. This sequence originates from a woman younger than 45 in good health and CMV-seronegative. CDR3 coding DNA: TGTGCCATCAGTATAACAGGGGCCGGCTATGGCTACACCTTC. As protein: CAISITGAGYGYTF.